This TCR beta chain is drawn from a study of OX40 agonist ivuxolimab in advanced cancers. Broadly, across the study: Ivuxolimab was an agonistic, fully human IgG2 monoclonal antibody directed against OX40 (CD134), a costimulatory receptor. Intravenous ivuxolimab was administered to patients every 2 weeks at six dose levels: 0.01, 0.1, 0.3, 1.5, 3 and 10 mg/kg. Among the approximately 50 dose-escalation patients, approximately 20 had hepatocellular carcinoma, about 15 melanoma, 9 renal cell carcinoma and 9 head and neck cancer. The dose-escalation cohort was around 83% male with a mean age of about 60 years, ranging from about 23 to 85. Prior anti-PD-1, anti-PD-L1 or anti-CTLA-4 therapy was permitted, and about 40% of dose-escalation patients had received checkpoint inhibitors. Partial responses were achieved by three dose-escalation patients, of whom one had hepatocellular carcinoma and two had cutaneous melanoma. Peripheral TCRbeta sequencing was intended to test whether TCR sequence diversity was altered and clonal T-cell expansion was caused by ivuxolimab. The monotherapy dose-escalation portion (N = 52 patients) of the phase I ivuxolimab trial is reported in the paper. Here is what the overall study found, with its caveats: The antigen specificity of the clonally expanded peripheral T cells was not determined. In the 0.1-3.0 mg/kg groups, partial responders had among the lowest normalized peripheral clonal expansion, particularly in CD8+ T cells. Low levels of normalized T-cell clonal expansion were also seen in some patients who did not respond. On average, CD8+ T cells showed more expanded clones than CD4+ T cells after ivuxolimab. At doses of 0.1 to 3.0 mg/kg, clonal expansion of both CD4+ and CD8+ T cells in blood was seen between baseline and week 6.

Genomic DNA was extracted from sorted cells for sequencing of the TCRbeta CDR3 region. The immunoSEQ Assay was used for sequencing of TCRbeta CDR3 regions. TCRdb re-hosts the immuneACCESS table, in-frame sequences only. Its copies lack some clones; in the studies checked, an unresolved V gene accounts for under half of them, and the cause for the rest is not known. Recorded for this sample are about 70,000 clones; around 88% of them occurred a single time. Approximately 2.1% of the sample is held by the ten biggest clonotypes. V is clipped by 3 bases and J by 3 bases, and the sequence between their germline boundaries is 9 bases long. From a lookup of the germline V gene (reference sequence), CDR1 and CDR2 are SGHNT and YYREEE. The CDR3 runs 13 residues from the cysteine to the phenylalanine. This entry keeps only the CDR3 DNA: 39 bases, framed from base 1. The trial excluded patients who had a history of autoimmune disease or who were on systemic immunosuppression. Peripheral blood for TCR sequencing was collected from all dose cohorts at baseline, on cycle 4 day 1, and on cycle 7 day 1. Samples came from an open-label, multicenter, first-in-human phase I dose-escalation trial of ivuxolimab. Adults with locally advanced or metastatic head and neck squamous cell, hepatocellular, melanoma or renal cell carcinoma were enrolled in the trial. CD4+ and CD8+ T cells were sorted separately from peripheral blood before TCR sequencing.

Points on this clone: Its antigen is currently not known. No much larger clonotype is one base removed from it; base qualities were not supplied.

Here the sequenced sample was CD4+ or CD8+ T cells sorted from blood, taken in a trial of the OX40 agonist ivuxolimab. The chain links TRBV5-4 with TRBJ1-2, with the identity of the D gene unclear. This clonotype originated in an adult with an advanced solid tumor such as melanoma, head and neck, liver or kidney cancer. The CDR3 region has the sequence CASSSDVDYGYTF. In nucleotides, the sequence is TGTGCCAGCAGCTCCGACGTGGACTATGGCTACACCTTC.